This TCR beta chain was profiled in a study of CD8+CD57+ T cells in acquired aplastic anemia. The germline V gene has CDR1 LNHDA and CDR2 SQIVND (reference sequence). Trimming pared 5 bases from V and 7 bases from J, leaving 10 bases between. This CDR3 comprises 12 residues. The authors sequenced patients whose flow cytometry had shown CD8+CD57+ cell expansion. TCR beta VDJ and CDR3 profiles were obtained from a genomic DNA template. Using its own MiXCR run on the reads, TCRdb lists one record per CDR3 protein. The sample carries more than 150,000 distinct CDR3 sequences, less than 50% recorded once. The table lists this clonotype with many counts.

This chain joins TRBV19 and TRBJ2-3; D gene ambiguous. This TCR came from a human donor with aplastic anemia. Source material: sorted CD4+, CD8+, or CD8+CD57+ T cells (not recorded which) from PBMCs. The CDR3 sequence: CASSPRLYTQYF. The DNA for the CDR3 is TGTGCCAGTAGTCCCCGCCTTTATACGCAGTATTTT.